Following are 13 T cell receptor beta chains from one sample sequenced in a study of cytomegalovirus exposure and HLA in healthy donors. Sequencing used immunoSEQ multiplex PCR; TCRdb keeps in-frame clones, though not all of them. The table lists 250,000 to 400,000 clones, 87% of them singletons. Sequenced: PBMCs. All receptors derive from a woman under 40 in good health and CMV-seropositive.

With respect to this clone: The identical CDR3 is also encoded by other nucleotide sequences in the sample. V gene TRBV5-1 combines with J gene TRBJ2-7; TRBD1 or TRBD2 may be the D gene (5 bases each). The CDR3 runs 14 residues. Germline values: CDR1 SGHRS, CDR2 YFSETQ. The V and J ends lost 2 bases and 0 bases respectively, with 9 bases between them. This chain's CDR3 is CASSFRGPSYEQYF. CDR3 coding DNA: TGCGCCAGCAGCTTTCGGGGACCCTCCTACGAGCAGTACTTC.

The rearrangement joins TRBV28 to TRBJ2-5; maybe TRBD2 (6 bases). This CDR3 has 15 amino acids. Trimming removed 5 bases at V and 1 base at J, with 14 bases between. Germline V gene sequence: CDR1 MDHEN, CDR2 SYDVKM. The CDR3 coding sequence is TGTGCCAGCAGTCTATACACTAGCCTCCAAGAGACCCAGTACTTC. It specifies CASSLYTSLQETQYF.

The chain employs TRBV27 and TRBJ2-1, with D possibly TRBD2 on 5 matching bases. V lost 6 bases to trimming and J lost 5 bases, with 14 bases between them. Germline-derived CDR1 and CDR2 are MNHEY and SMNVEV (reference sequence). CDR3 length equals 14 residues. This CDR3 is CASRQRAFDNEQFF. The CDR3 nucleotides read TGTGCCAGCAGACAGAGGGCCTTTGACAATGAGCAGTTCTTC.

The chain uses TRBV28 and TRBJ1-2; D is ambiguous. This CDR3 is built from 14 residues. V was pared by 3 bases and J by 3 bases, with 11 bases between. Germline lookup yields CDR1 MDHEN and CDR2 SYDVKM. In DNA form, the CDR3 reads TGTGCCAGCAGTTTTGTGGAGGGAGACTATGGCTACACCTTC. Translating gives CASSFVEGDYGYTF.

The chain links TRBV30 to TRBJ1-5; D is unclear. CDR3 length: 13 amino acids. Germline CDR1 and CDR2: GTSNPN and SVGIG (reference sequence). V was pared by 2 bases and J by 2 bases, with 7 bases between. The CDR3 DNA is TGTGCCTGGAGTCAATGGGGCAATCAGCCCCAGCATTTT. This sequence encodes CAWSQWGNQPQHF.

The chain recombines TRBV15 with TRBJ1-5; TRBD1 might be the D (5 bases). The germline gives CDR1 LNHNV, CDR2 YYDKDF (reference sequence). This CDR3 comprises 15 residues. V was trimmed by 0 bases and J by 2 bases, leaving 8 bases between them. The chain's CDR3 is CATSRDAGGNQPQHF. The DNA of the CDR3 is TGTGCCACCAGCAGAGATGCGGGGGGCAATCAGCCCCAGCATTTT.

The chain joins TRBV6-5 to TRBJ1-1; the match to TRBD1 covers 9 bases. Germline CDR1 and CDR2: MNHEY and SVGAGI. The length of the CDR3 is 13 residues. J lost 12 bases, V lost 0 bases, and 5 bases had no gene match. The CDR3 protein is CASSYSIQGATFF. The CDR3 nucleotides read TGTGCCAGCAGTTACTCGATACAGGGGGCGACTTTCTTT.

This chain connects TRBV27 to TRBJ2-1, with D possibly TRBD2 on 6 matching bases. The ends were cut back, 2 bases at V and 7 bases at J, with 15 bases in the middle. Per the germline V gene, CDR1 is MNHEY and CDR2 is SMNVEV (reference sequence). The CDR3 contains 15 residues. CDR3 coding DNA: TGTGCCAGCAGTTTAATCGGTGGAGGGAGAAATGAGCAGTTCTTC. It translates to CASSLIGGGRNEQFF.

The chain has TRBV5-1 and TRBJ1-3; no reliable D call. Trimming left V 3 bases short and J 2 bases short, with 15 bases between. Germline CDR1 SGHRS, CDR2 YFSETQ. This CDR3 spans 16 amino acids. CDR3 region: CASSSDHGGAGNTIYF. Written as DNA, the CDR3 is TGCGCCAGCAGCTCTGACCACGGCGGAGCTGGAAACACCATATATTTT.

This chain connects TRBV7-8 to TRBJ1-2, with 9 nucleotides matching TRBD1. The CDR3 loop spans 17 amino acids. The V gene end was trimmed by 3 bases and the J gene end by 8 bases; junction bases not matched to a gene: 16. Germline loops: CDR1 SGHVS, CDR2 FQNEAQ. CDR3: CASSFPPPQGALEGYTF. CDR3 sequence (DNA): TGTGCCAGCAGCTTCCCCCCCCCACAGGGGGCGCTTGAGGGCTACACCTTC.

The V and J genes are TRBV9 and TRBJ2-2; D unclear. Germline loops: CDR1 SGDLS, CDR2 YYNGEE. V lost 0 bases and J lost 5, with 14 bases in between. The CDR3 loop spans 16 amino acids. The CDR3 loop is CASSVALGRSTGELFF. The DNA of the CDR3 is TGTGCCAGCAGCGTAGCTCTAGGCAGGTCAACCGGGGAGCTGTTTTTT.

The genes are TRBV5-1 and TRBJ2-7; the D gene could be TRBD1 or TRBD2 (5 bases each). V dropped 0 bases and J dropped 0 bases, with 13 bases sitting between them. The length of the CDR3 is 16 residues. The germline gives CDR1 SGHRS, CDR2 YFSETQ. The CDR3 region is CASSLALGTVSYEQYF. In DNA, the CDR3 is TGCGCCAGCAGCTTGGCCCTCGGGACGGTCTCCTACGAGCAGTACTTC.

The chain joins TRBV6-1 to TRBJ1-2; D uncertain. The length of the CDR3 is 15 residues. CDR1 and CDR2 from the germline V gene are MNHNS and SASEGT. With 0 bases removed from V and 1 base from J, the gap between germline ends came to 9 bases. The CDR3 nucleotides read TGTGCCAGCAGTGAAGCGACAAAGCGTAACTATGGCTACACCTTC. It translates to CASSEATKRNYGYTF.